The 26 T cell receptor beta chains below come from one sample, sequenced in a study of T cell responses to AZD1222 COVID-19 vaccine. TCRdb keeps only in-frame clones here, not all; method: immunoSEQ multiplex PCR. The table lists roughly 130,000 clones, roughly nine tenths of them singletons. The material sequenced was peripheral blood, taken on day 0 of AZD1222 vaccination. These receptors all stem from an adult in good health.

The chain uses TRBV5-1 and TRBJ1-2; D not certain. V lost 0 bases and J lost 7, with 13 bases in between. The CDR3 is made up of 14 amino acids. CDR1 is SGHRS, CDR2 YFSETQ, per germline. The CDR3 DNA reads TGCGCCAGCAGCTTGGATTGGCAGACTCCTGGCTACACCTTC. Translation: CASSLDWQTPGYTF.

The chain couples TRBV12-3 or TRBV12-4 to TRBJ1-3, with unresolved D. The CDR3 loop spans 12 amino acids. V was clipped by 8 bases and J by 1 base, with 6 bases between them. CDR3 nucleotides: TGTGCCAGCGCTAATTCTGGAAACACCATATATTTT. Its translation: CASANSGNTIYF.

This chain connects TRBV4-1 to TRBJ1-2, with 7 bases matching TRBD1. In germline, CDR1 is MGHRA, CDR2 YSYEKL. The CDR3 loop spans 16 amino acids. The trim removed 3 bases at V and 2 bases at J, leaving 9 bases unmatched. CDR3 sequence: CASSHDRDRENYGYTF. In nucleotides, the CDR3 is TGCGCCAGCAGCCACGACCGGGACAGAGAAAACTATGGCTACACCTTC.

This sequence joins TRBV3-1 (or the pseudogene TRBV3-2) and TRBJ2-5; maybe TRBD1 (6 bases). V was pared by 0 bases and J by 4 bases, with 9 bases between. Germline V gene data show CDR1 as LGHDT and CDR2 as YNNKEL (reference sequence). The CDR3 loop spans 14 amino acids. The CDR3 DNA reads as TGTGCCAGCAGCCAAGATACAGGGAGAGAGACCCAGTACTTC. It encodes CASSQDTGRETQYF.

With regard to this clone: The junction departs from germline at one end; a sequencing error may be responsible. In DNA form, the CDR3 reads TGTGCCAGCAGCTTACGGTCAAAACTAGCGGGGATCCTCATGCATTTT. This codes for CASSLRSKLAGILMHF. The V gene is TRBV7-8, the J gene TRBJ2-3, with 10 bases aligning to TRBD2. The CDR3 is 16 amino acids. The germline CDR1 and CDR2 sequences are SGHVS and FQNEAQ.

This clone was detected only a few times. CDR3 sequence reads: CASSLTGADEQYF. The CDR3, as DNA: TGTGCCAGCAGCTTGACAGGGGCGGACGAGCAGTACTTC. V usage is TRBV7-9 and J usage is TRBJ2-7; TRBD1 agrees at 8 bases. The V gene end was trimmed by 3 bases and the J gene end by 5 bases; junction bases not matched to a gene: 3. CDR1 SEHNR and CDR2 FQNEAQ come from the germline V gene (reference sequence). This CDR3 is 13 amino acids long.

The V gene is TRBV10-3, the J gene TRBJ2-5; 7 bases agree with TRBD2. The J segment lost 7 bases and the V segment lost 3 bases, leaving 11 bases of the junction unmatched. From germline, CDR1 is ENHRY and CDR2 SYGVKD. This CDR3 spans 15 amino acids. CDR3 bases: TGTGCCATCAGTGATGGGTCTAGCGGAGGTGGGACCCAGTACTTC. Its protein product is CAISDGSSGGGTQYF.

V usage is TRBV5-4 and J usage is TRBJ2-3; TRBD2 agrees at 10 bases. Germline V gene lookup returns CDR1 SGHNT and CDR2 YYREEE (reference sequence). V dropped 0 bases and J dropped 0; count of bases not matched to a gene: 4. The CDR3 sequence is 17 residues long. CDR3 DNA: TGTGCCAGCAGCTTGGGAGCGGGGGGGCCGAGCACAGATACGCAGTATTTT. Protein: CASSLGAGGPSTDTQYF.

The genes are TRBV4-3 and TRBJ2-7; no definite D call. The CDR3 covers 14 residues. Germline values: CDR1 LGHNA, CDR2 YSLEER. Trimming left V 0 bases short and J 7 bases short, with 13 bases between. The DNA for the CDR3 is TGCGCCAGCAGCCAAGATCTGGGGAAATGGGAGCAGTACTTC. Protein product: CASSQDLGKWEQYF.

The chain has TRBV2 and TRBJ2-2, with 7 bases aligning to TRBD1. CDR3 length equals 14 residues. Losses at the gene ends were 6 bases for V and 4 bases for J; bases not matched to a gene: 5. The germline gives CDR1 SNHLY, CDR2 FYNNEI. DNA of the CDR3: TGTGCCAGCAGATTAACAGGGGTCACCGGGGAGCTGTTTTTT. Residues: CASRLTGVTGELFF.

The rearrangement joins TRBV12-3 or TRBV12-4 to TRBJ1-1; no reliable D call. This CDR3 has 13 amino acids. V lost 5 bases to trimming and J lost 0 bases, with 7 bases between them. CDR3 region: CASSLSMNTEAFF. The CDR3 coding sequence is TGTGCCAGCAGTCTATCAATGAACACTGAAGCTTTCTTT.

This sequence joins TRBV7-2 and TRBJ1-1; D possibly corresponds to TRBD1 (6 bases). Germline V CDR1 and CDR2: SGHTA, FQGNSA. CDR3 length: 14 amino acids. The V and J ends lost 5 bases and 4 bases respectively, with 14 bases between them. The DNA of the CDR3 is TGTGCCAGCAGCGCCACAGGGATAGGCACTGAAGCTTTCTTT. Translated: CASSATGIGTEAFF.

Here the CDR3 reads CSVAGQTNEQYF. The CDR3 nucleotides are TGCAGCGTCGCGGGACAGACGAACGAGCAGTACTTC. The V and J genes are TRBV29-1 and TRBJ2-7, with D tentatively TRBD1 (7 bases). With 6 bases removed from V and 5 bases from J, the gap between germline ends came to 14 bases. The germline V gene has CDR1 SQVTM and CDR2 ANQGSEA. This CDR3 spans 12 amino acids.

The J gene is TRBJ1-5, the V gene TRBV28; D possibly corresponds to TRBD1 (6 bases). This CDR3 has 17 amino acids. The V end was cut by 6 bases, the J end by 7 bases, with 25 bases between. The germline gives CDR1 MDHEN, CDR2 SYDVKM. Here the CDR3 DNA reads TGTGCCAGCAGGTCCGTCCCGCGGGGGGCGGGTCAACAGCCCCAGCATTTT. It is translated as CASRSVPRGAGQQPQHF.

The table lists this clone with a few counts. The gene calls are TRBV24-1 and TRBJ1-5; D unclear. This CDR3 comprises 12 residues. V shed 1 base and J shed 8 bases, with 5 bases lying between them. Germline loops: CDR1 KGHDR, CDR2 SFDVKD. DNA for the CDR3: TGTGCCACCAGTGATTTTGGAGAGCCCCAGCATTTT. Protein product: CATSDFGEPQHF.

The chain joins TRBV7-6 to TRBJ2-2, with 12 bases fitting TRBD2. The CDR3 contains 17 residues. Germline CDR1 and CDR2: SGHVS and FNYEAQ. J was trimmed by 6 bases and V by 1 base; bases with no gene match: 6. Here the CDR3 DNA reads TGTGCCAGCAGCTTAGAGGCTAGCGGGGGGGCCCCCGGGGAGCTGTTTTTT. This sequence encodes CASSLEASGGAPGELFF.

About this clone itself: A junction end diverges from the germline sequence, so it may reflect a read error. This chain links TRBV7-7 with TRBJ2-7, with TRBD2 matching 10 bases. The CDR3 consists of 15 residues. Germline CDR1 and CDR2: SSHAT and FNYEAQ (reference sequence). CDR3: CASSGRAGTSYEQYF. CDR3 DNA sequence: TGTGCTAGCAGCGGGAGGGCGGGGACCTCCTACGAGCAGTACTTC.

The genes are TRBV18 and TRBJ1-4; D is ambiguous. CDR1 and CDR2 (germline): KGHSH, LQKENI. Trimming cost V 4 bases and J 8 bases, with 11 bases left between them. This CDR3 is built from 13 residues. The CDR3 reads CASSRTAREKLFF. The DNA for the CDR3 is TGTGCCAGCTCACGTACAGCGAGGGAAAAACTGTTTTTT. Full variable domain (missing parts from reference TRBV18 and TRBJ1-4): NAGVMQNPRHLVRRRGQEARLRCSPMKGHSHVYWYRQLPEEGLKFMVYLQKENIIDESGMPKERFSAEFPKEGPSILRIQQVVRGDSAAYFCASSRTAREKLFFGSGTQLSVL.

The rearrangement links TRBV10-3 to TRBJ1-4; D is unclear. Trimming pared 4 bases from V and 4 bases from J, leaving 10 bases between. The CDR3 has 14 amino acids. The germline V gene encodes CDR1 ENHRY and CDR2 SYGVKD. This CDR3 is CAISAGRDNEKLFF. The CDR3 nucleotides are TGTGCCATCAGTGCTGGGCGGGATAATGAAAAACTGTTTTTT.

The chain carries TRBV7-2 and TRBJ2-7, with TRBD1 matching 12 bases. Unmatched junction bases numbered 8, after V lost 6 bases and J lost 5 bases. Germline CDR1 reads SGHTA; CDR2 reads FQGNSA. This CDR3 contains 15 residues. This chain's CDR3 is CASSRTGQGAHEQYF. CDR3 sequence (DNA): TGTGCCAGCAGTAGAACGGGACAGGGGGCCCACGAGCAGTACTTC.

CDR3 sequence (DNA): TGTGCCACCAGTGACCCGGACAGATATGAGCAGTTCTTC. It yields the protein CATSDPDRYEQFF. J is TRBJ2-1 and V is TRBV24-1; TRBD1 is a possible D gene (6 bases). The CDR3 spans 13 residues. Trimming pared 4 bases from V and 8 bases from J, leaving 11 bases between. Germline lookup yields CDR1 KGHDR and CDR2 SFDVKD.

V gene TRBV18 combines with J gene TRBJ2-1, with 7 bases lining up with TRBD1. Germline CDR1 reads KGHSH; CDR2 reads LQKENI. The CDR3 sequence is 14 residues long. Trimming at V came to 4 bases and at J to 5 bases, leaving 5 bases not matched to a gene. This chain's CDR3 is CASSLGTANNEQFF. CDR3 DNA sequence: TGTGCCAGCTCACTTGGGACAGCGAACAATGAGCAGTTCTTC.

This clone was detected once. The chain couples TRBV19 to TRBJ1-5; the match to TRBD1 covers 7 bases. The V segment lost 5 bases and the J segment 4 bases; nucleotides outside the gene matches: 5. This CDR3 region has 14 residues. Germline-derived CDR1 and CDR2 are LNHDA and SQIVND (reference sequence). This CDR3 is CASSPATGNQPQHF. The CDR3 DNA follows: TGTGCCAGTAGTCCGGCGACAGGGAATCAGCCCCAGCATTTT.

This chain joins TRBV7-8 and TRBJ2-7; D gene unclear. Germline V gene sequence: CDR1 SGHVS, CDR2 FQNEAQ. This CDR3 has 15 amino acids. Between the trimmed V and J ends, which lost 1 base and 0 bases, there was a span of 10 bases. The CDR3 spells CASSLGIGSSYEQYF. The DNA of the CDR3 is TGTGCCAGCAGCTTAGGTATTGGAAGCTCCTACGAGCAGTACTTC. Combining the CDR3 with reference TRBV7-8 and TRBJ2-7 gives the whole variable domain GAGVSQSPRYKVAKRGQDVALRCDPISGHVSLFWYQQALGQGPEFLTYFQNEAQLDKSGLPSDRFFAERPEGSVSTLKIQRTQQEDSAVYLCASSLGIGSSYEQYFGPGTRLTVT.

The chain combines TRBV5-4 with TRBJ2-3, with a tentative D call TRBD2 (6 bases). Germline CDR1 reads SGHNT; CDR2 reads YYREEE (reference sequence). CDR3 size: 14 residues. V was shortened by 1 base and J by 1 base, with 7 bases between the two germline ends. The CDR3 nucleotides read TGTGCCAGCAGCTTGCCGGGAGGCACAGATACGCAGTATTTT. This sequence encodes CASSLPGGTDTQYF.

The CDR3 DNA follows: TGTGCCTGGAGTGGACTAGCGGGGGGTGGAGATACGCAGTATTTT. This encodes CAWSGLAGGGDTQYF. The chain uses TRBV30 and TRBJ2-3; 13 bases map to TRBD2. The ends lost 1 base at V and 5 bases at J; junction bases unmatched: 3. The CDR3 loop spans 15 amino acids. Germline V lookup: CDR1 GTSNPN, CDR2 SVGIG (reference sequence).